These 30 T cell receptor beta chains were all obtained from the same sample, sequenced in a study of T-cell memory formation after mild COVID-19. Each CDR3 protein gets one entry after TCRdb re-called the 5' RACE reads with MiXCR. The sample lists 250,000 to 350,000 distinct CDR3 sequences; about 17% were seen once. Material: PBMCs or a T cell subset sorted from them (not recorded which). The source is a man aged 18 to 30 who had mild COVID-19 (a few samples of this study predate the infection). Cell type and time point are not known.

This clonotype has more than one count but fewer than ten. The rearrangement joins TRBV7-9 to TRBJ1-3, with 7 bases lining up with TRBD1. V trimming: 5 bases; J trimming: 4 bases; junction bases outside the gene matches: 11. Germline CDR1 SEHNR, CDR2 FQNEAQ (reference sequence). CDR3 size: 16 residues. The CDR3 DNA is TGTGCCAGCAGCATGGGGACAGCTTCGTGGGGAAACACCATATATTTT. Translating it yields CASSMGTASWGNTIYF.

Many counts were recorded for this clonotype. V usage is TRBV29-1 and J usage is TRBJ1-1; tentatively, D is TRBD1 (5 bases). Germline V lookup: CDR1 SQVTM, CDR2 ANQGSEA. V lost 4 bases to trimming and J lost 0 bases, with 9 bases between them. The CDR3 runs 13 residues. The CDR3 loop is CSVGTLLNTEAFF. The CDR3 DNA is TGCAGCGTTGGGACACTCTTGAACACTGAAGCTTTCTTT.

This clonotype was recorded at least ten times. The rearrangement uses TRBV7-2 and TRBJ2-5; D possibly corresponds to TRBD2 (6 bases). There are 14 residues in the CDR3. CDR1 and CDR2 from the germline V gene are SGHTA and FQGNSA. V was pared by 2 bases and J by 1 base, with 8 bases between. The CDR3 bases are TGTGCCAGCAGCTTATCGCGGGGCCAAGAGACCCAGTACTTC. Amino acids: CASSLSRGQETQYF.

This clonotype was counted many times. The gene calls are TRBV12-3 or TRBV12-4 and TRBJ1-2; no clear D gene. This CDR3 spans 13 amino acids. V lost 7 bases, J lost 10 bases, and 19 bases lay in between. CDR3 amino acids: CASTFFGSSPYTF. CDR3 coding DNA: TGTGCCAGCACCTTTTTCGGGAGCTCACCCTACACCTTC.

This clonotype was detected only a few times. The CDR3 loop is CASSPHQYF. The CDR3 nucleotides are TGTGCCAGCAGCCCACACCAGTACTTC. The V gene is TRBV11-2, the J gene TRBJ2-5, with D unresolved. The CDR3 covers 9 residues. V was pared by 5 bases and J by 10 bases, with 5 bases between. The germline V gene encodes CDR1 SGHAT and CDR2 FQNNGV.

This clonotype was counted between two and nine times. V gene TRBV7-2 combines with J gene TRBJ2-7, with a tentative D call TRBD1 (6 bases). Per germline, CDR1 SGHTA and CDR2 FQGNSA. This CDR3 region has 14 residues. Deletions cut 3 bases from V and 2 bases from J, with 11 bases between. DNA of the CDR3: TGTGCCAGCAGCTTTAGCCCAGGGGCCTACGAGCAGTACTTC. It is translated as CASSFSPGAYEQYF. The full variable domain, rest sourced from reference TRBV7-2 and TRBJ2-7, is GAGVSQSPSNKVTEKGKDVELRCDPISGHTALYWYRQSLGQGLEFLIYFQGNSAPDKSGLPSDRFSAERTGGSVSTLTIQRTQQEDSAVYLCASSFSPGAYEQYFGPGTRLTVT.

This clonotype came up a few times. V usage is TRBV6-2 or TRBV6-3 and J usage is TRBJ1-6; TRBD1 agrees at 7 bases. Germline CDR1 and CDR2: MNHEY and SVGEGT. The CDR3 runs to 14 residues. Losses at the gene ends were 10 bases for V and 6 bases for J; bases not matched to a gene: 9. For the CDR3, the DNA is TGTGCCACCACCTGGGGGGACAGTAATTCACCCCTCCACTTT. Amino acids: CATTWGDSNSPLHF.

This clonotype was seen a few times. V and J are TRBV5-8 and TRBJ2-6, with D possibly called TRBD1 or TRBD2 (5 bases each). Germline V gene lookup returns CDR1 SGHTS and CDR2 YDEGEE. CDR3 length equals 14 residues. The V end lost 2 bases, the J end lost 4 bases, and 7 bases lay between the germline ends. CDR3 protein: CASSFWGGANVLTF. The CDR3 coding sequence is TGTGCCAGCAGCTTTTGGGGGGGGGCCAACGTCCTGACTTTC.

The chain has TRBV12-3 or TRBV12-4 and TRBJ1-5; D call uncertain. Trimming pared 5 bases from V and 0 bases from J, leaving 17 bases between. The CDR3 is 17 amino acids. CDR3 region: CASSPQLRGYSNQPQHF. DNA of the CDR3: TGTGCCAGCAGTCCTCAACTCAGAGGATATAGCAATCAGCCCCAGCATTTT.

The sample holds a few counts of this clonotype. The V call is TRBV5-1, the J call TRBJ2-3; the D gene is possibly TRBD1 (5 bases). With 4 bases removed from V and 1 base from J, the gap between germline ends came to 10 bases. This CDR3 spans 14 amino acids. Germline V lookup: CDR1 SGHRS, CDR2 YFSETQ. The CDR3 sequence: CASSVTVGTDTQYF. CDR3 nucleotide sequence: TGCGCCAGCAGCGTGACAGTAGGCACAGATACGCAGTATTTT.

This clonotype was observed a few times. The chain employs TRBV7-2 and TRBJ2-7; D is unclear. This CDR3 is built from 12 residues. The germline V and J ends were trimmed by 3 bases and 9 bases, with 12 bases remaining between them. Germline-derived CDR1 and CDR2 are SGHTA and FQGNSA. Here the CDR3 reads CASSFPPAPQYF. The DNA of the CDR3 is TGTGCCAGCAGCTTCCCCCCGGCACCGCAGTACTTC. The full variable domain, with the rest looked up from reference TRBV7-2 and TRBJ2-7, is GAGVSQSPSNKVTEKGKDVELRCDPISGHTALYWYRQSLGQGLEFLIYFQGNSAPDKSGLPSDRFSAERTGGSVSTLTIQRTQQEDSAVYLCASSFPPAPQYFGPGTRLTVT.

V and J are TRBV10-3 and TRBJ2-1; 12 bases are a match to TRBD2. Germline CDR1 reads ENHRY; CDR2 reads SYGVKD. This CDR3 has 16 amino acids. V was clipped by 2 bases and J by 7 bases; unmatched bases: 6. CDR3 sequence reads: CAISEPGTSGGNEQFF. CDR3 in DNA: TGTGCCATCAGTGAGCCCGGAACTAGCGGGGGGAATGAGCAGTTCTTC.

There are a few counts of this clonotype. The rearrangement links TRBV29-1 to TRBJ2-7; unclear D gene. This CDR3 has 13 amino acids. Germline values: CDR1 SQVTM, CDR2 ANQGSEA. The germline V and J ends were trimmed by 2 bases and 2 bases, with 10 bases remaining between them. The CDR3 coding sequence is TGCAGCGTTGAACGAGGATCTCCCTACGAGCAGTACTTC. Protein sequence: CSVERGSPYEQYF.

This clonotype was seen only a few times. V is TRBV27 and J is TRBJ2-2, with D uncertain. Germline assignment: CDR1 MNHEY and CDR2 SMNVEV (reference sequence). Trimming took 1 base from V and 3 from J, leaving 6 bases between them. This CDR3 is 14 amino acids long. CDR3 sequence reads: CASSLYGDTGELFF. CDR3 in DNA: TGTGCCAGCAGTTTATATGGGGACACCGGGGAGCTGTTTTTT.

This clonotype came up many times. This rearrangement joins TRBV6-2 or TRBV6-3 to TRBJ2-1; 7 bases are a match to TRBD1. Germline CDR1 is MNHEY and CDR2 is SVGEGT. V lost 3 bases, J lost 3 bases, and 5 bases stayed unmatched. The CDR3 is 15 amino acids. CDR3 sequence reads: CASSYSDRVYNEQFF. CDR3 nucleotides: TGTGCCAGCAGTTATTCCGACAGGGTCTACAATGAGCAGTTCTTC.

This clonotype has ten or more counts. The genes are TRBV7-3 and TRBJ2-1; D is ambiguous. CDR1 is SGHTA and CDR2 is FQGTGA in the germline V gene. The CDR3 is made up of 15 amino acids. Between the trimmed V and J ends, which lost 4 bases and 0 bases, there was a span of 10 bases. The CDR3 here is CASSSRRSSYNEQFF. CDR3 in DNA: TGTGCCAGCAGCTCCCGACGGAGCTCCTACAATGAGCAGTTCTTC.

This clonotype turned up a few times. The DNA of the CDR3 is TGTGCCAGCAGGACGGGACTAGCGGACAATGAGCAGTTCTTC. It translates to CASRTGLADNEQFF. The chain carries TRBV27 and TRBJ2-1; 11 nucleotides agree with TRBD2. Germline V gene sequence: CDR1 MNHEY, CDR2 SMNVEV (reference sequence). The CDR3 contains 14 residues. After removal of 6 bases from V and 5 bases from J, the junction contained 3 bases not matched to a gene.

V gene TRBV4-2 combines with J gene TRBJ2-3; possibly TRBD2 for D (5 bases). V was clipped by 0 bases and J by 7 bases, with 8 bases between them. Per germline, CDR1 LGHNA and CDR2 YNFKEQ. The CDR3 runs to 13 residues. The CDR3 is CASSQDGENTQYF. CDR3 bases: TGTGCCAGCAGCCAAGACGGGGAAAATACGCAGTATTTT.

This clonotype was recorded many times. J is TRBJ2-7 and V is TRBV3-1; TRBD2 agrees at 10 bases. This CDR3 comprises 16 residues. Germline V gene lookup returns CDR1 LGHDT and CDR2 YNNKEL (reference sequence). V shed 4 bases, J shed 4 bases, and the junction held 10 bases outside the gene matches. In DNA, the CDR3 is TGTGCCAGCAGCCTCCGGGGGAGCGGGGGGGCGTACGAGCAGTACTTC. This translates into CASSLRGSGGAYEQYF.

The V gene is TRBV7-9, the J gene TRBJ2-7; tentative D call: TRBD1 (6 bases). Germline CDR1 and CDR2: SEHNR and FQNEAQ (reference sequence). CDR3 size: 12 residues. Trimming took off 5 bases at V and 4 bases at J, with 9 bases between the two ends. CDR3 bases: TGTGCCAGCAGCCACGGACAGTACGAGCAGTACGTC. Its translation is CASSHGQYEQYV.

The chain carries TRBV12-3 or TRBV12-4 and TRBJ1-3; tentatively, D is TRBD1 (6 bases). Trimming took 5 bases from V and 4 from J, leaving 15 bases between them. The CDR3 covers 15 residues. The CDR3 reads CASSPGHLLGNTIYF. In nucleotides, the CDR3 is TGTGCCAGCAGTCCGGGACACCTTCTAGGAAACACCATATATTTT.

The chain employs TRBV27 and TRBJ1-4; D is uncertain. CDR1 and CDR2 (germline): MNHEY, SMNVEV (reference sequence). V gave up 7 bases and J gave up 3 bases, with 12 bases separating them. The CDR3 extends over 14 amino acids. The chain's CDR3 is CASTTSWPNEKLFF. The CDR3 nucleotides read TGTGCCAGCACTACGTCGTGGCCTAATGAAAAACTGTTTTTT.

At least ten counts were recorded for this clonotype. The chain links TRBV5-6 to TRBJ2-7; D unresolved. Germline V gene lookup returns CDR1 SGHDT and CDR2 YYEEEE. V was trimmed by 0 bases and J by 3 bases, leaving 7 bases between them. The CDR3 spans 13 residues. The CDR3 DNA reads TGTGCCAGCAGCTTGGGACTTGACTACGAGCAGTACGTC. Its translation: CASSLGLDYEQYV.

This clonotype was observed a handful of times. The chain recombines TRBV6-6 with TRBJ2-7; 7 bases agree with TRBD2. The CDR3 length is 14 residues. V gave up 6 bases and J gave up 0 bases; unmatched junction bases: 5. Germline CDR1 and CDR2: MNHNY and SVGAGI (reference sequence). Here the CDR3 reads CASSRGDLSYEQYF. CDR3 DNA sequence: TGTGCCAGCAGCCGGGGGGACCTCTCCTACGAGCAGTACTTC.

This clonotype has more than one count but fewer than ten. CDR3 sequence: CASSQVTGGVNTGELFF. CDR3 DNA: TGTGCCAGCAGCCAAGTGACCGGGGGAGTAAACACCGGGGAGCTGTTTTTT. The chain links TRBV14 to TRBJ2-2; possible D gene TRBD2, 6 bases. Trimming removed 1 base from V and 2 bases from J, with 14 bases in between. This CDR3 has 17 amino acids. Germline CDR1 is SGHDN and CDR2 is FVKESK.

There are a few counts of this clonotype. V usage is TRBV18 and J usage is TRBJ1-1; D is perhaps TRBD1 (5 bases). This CDR3 comprises 13 residues. Trimming took off 3 bases at V and 5 bases at J, with 10 bases between the two ends. Germline V gene sequence: CDR1 KGHSH, CDR2 LQKENI. The CDR3 region is CASSPRGRTEAFF. CDR3 coding DNA: TGTGCCAGCTCACCGCGGGGCAGAACTGAAGCTTTCTTT.

V is TRBV7-2 and J is TRBJ2-2, with D uncertain. The CDR3 is 16 residues long. CDR1 is SGHTA, CDR2 FQGNSA, per germline. The ends were cut back, 1 base at V and 4 bases at J, with 13 bases in the middle. The CDR3 loop is CASSLVAGSGTGELFF. CDR3 DNA: TGTGCCAGCAGCTTAGTCGCAGGTTCGGGCACCGGGGAGCTGTTTTTT. Together with reference TRBV7-2 and TRBJ2-2, the CDR3 gives the full variable domain: GAGVSQSPSNKVTEKGKDVELRCDPISGHTALYWYRQSLGQGLEFLIYFQGNSAPDKSGLPSDRFSAERTGGSVSTLTIQRTQQEDSAVYLCASSLVAGSGTGELFFGEGSRLTVL.

Only a few counts were recorded for this clonotype. The genes are TRBV6-6 and TRBJ1-2; 7 bases agree with TRBD1. The CDR3 is 16 amino acids. Germline V lookup: CDR1 MNHNY, CDR2 SVGAGI (reference sequence). The J segment lost 4 bases and the V segment lost 2 bases, leaving 10 bases of the junction unmatched. CDR3 sequence reads: CASSYGRGRSTYGYTF. In DNA form, the CDR3 reads TGTGCCAGCAGTTACGGCAGGGGGAGGTCTACCTATGGCTACACCTTC.

This clonotype appeared a few times. The chain has TRBV29-1 and TRBJ2-5; D perhaps matches TRBD1 (5 bases). Germline assignment: CDR1 SQVTM and CDR2 ANQGSEA. The CDR3 length is 12 residues. V was cut by 4 bases and J by 4 bases, with 10 bases left in between. CDR3 protein: CSVGDRGETQYF. The CDR3 bases are TGCAGCGTTGGGGATAGGGGAGAGACCCAGTACTTC.

The V gene is TRBV9, the J gene TRBJ1-2; 7 bases map to TRBD1. The V and J ends lost 9 bases and 5 bases, in that order; junction bases with no gene match: 7. The CDR3 sequence is 12 residues long. Germline V CDR1 and CDR2: SGDLS, YYNGEE. CDR3 residues: CAIGTAPYGYTF. CDR3 nucleotide sequence: TGTGCCATTGGGACAGCGCCGTATGGCTACACCTTC. The full variable domain, its missing parts supplied by reference TRBV9 and TRBJ1-2, is DSGVTQTPKHLITATGQRVTLRCSPRSGDLSVYWYQQSLDQGLQFLIQYYNGEERAKGNILERFSAQQFPDLHSELNLSSLELGDSALYFCAIGTAPYGYTFGSGTRLTVV.